A few counts support the clone carrying this T cell receptor (beta chain). Antigen specificity is unknown. This sample was taken from a study of T cell responses to AZD1222 COVID-19 vaccine. Regarding the study as a whole: Clonal diversity was possibly underestimated; the donors were predominantly white British and more often female.

The CDR3 sequence is 14 residues long. Germline CDR1 is SEHNR and CDR2 is FQNEAQ (reference sequence). V was shortened by 6 bases and J by 2 bases, with 11 bases between the two germline ends. TCRdb keeps only in-frame clones here, not all; method: immunoSEQ multiplex PCR. Among 120,000 to 150,000 clones listed, around 90% were seen once. The sequence derives from an adult who received the AZD1222 COVID-19 vaccine. The V call is TRBV7-9, the J call TRBJ1-3; D remains ambiguous. This specimen consisted of peripheral blood, obtained 28 days after the second AZD1222 dose. CDR3 amino acids: CASSYRDAGNTIYF. Written as DNA, the CDR3 is TGTGCCAGCAGTTATCGGGATGCTGGAAACACCATATATTTT.